Sequencing of this T cell receptor beta chain was carried out in a study of PD-1 blockade in classical Hodgkin lymphoma. Sequenced by immunoSEQ multiplex PCR; TCRdb stores in-frame clones only, minus some. The sample lists about 30,000 clones; around 70% were seen once. Every single patient, without exception, relapsed after autologous stem cell transplantation, and brentuximab vedotin exposure varied. The input for sequencing was peripheral blood mononuclear cells (PBMCs), taken before the second cycle of nivolumab. The TCR sequence derives from a human donor with classical Hodgkin lymphoma.

The CDR3 sequence: CASSLGSYNEQFF. CDR3 coding DNA: TGTGCCAGCAGCCTAGGTAGTTACAATGAGCAGTTCTTC. The V gene is TRBV9, the J gene TRBJ2-1, with no clear D. The germline CDR1 and CDR2 sequences are SGDLS and YYNGEE. The CDR3 runs 13 residues. The V end lost 4 bases, the J end lost 4 bases, and 9 bases lay between the germline ends.